This is a list of T cell receptor beta chains from one sample in a study of shared clonotypes between healthy human individuals. Clones were read by immunoSEQ multiplex PCR, and TCRdb kept only the in-frame ones, dropping some. The sample holds some 2.3 million clones, 80% to 95% seen once. Sequenced input: naive CD4+ T cells from PBMCs. The receptors here all came from a man younger than 35 in good health. Some clones in this sample may be carry-over from other donors' samples. The CDR3 runs from the conserved cysteine through the conserved F or W. A D gene is named only where the DNA matches it firmly. Size is omitted from some rows. Given values are once, few, many or a class for expanded clones.

>TRBV19|TRBJ1-1|NA|few|14
TGTGCCAGTAGTATGGTTAGGGGGAACACTGAAGCTTTCTTT
CASSMVRGNTEAFF
>TRBV9|TRBJ2-1|TRBD2|NA|15
TGTGCCAGCAGGCTCCAAGCGGGGCCCAACAATGAGCAGTTCTTC
CASRLQAGPNNEQFF
>TRBV11-2|TRBJ2-1|NA|NA|15
TGTGCCGCCAGCATCCTCGCTAACCCCTACAATGAGCAGTTCTTC
CAASILANPYNEQFF
>TRBV6-1|TRBJ2-3|NA|NA|14
TGTGCCAGCAGTGATCAACCGATGGCAGGGGTCGAGTATTTT
CASSDQPMAGVEYF
>TRBV6-5|TRBJ1-1|NA|NA|14
TGTGCCAGCAGTAAACCCACAGGGCTCACTGAAGCTTTCTTT
CASSKPTGLTEAFF
>TRBV27|TRBJ1-5|NA|NA|16
TGTGCCAGCAGCCCAGTCTCGAGCTATAGCAATCAGCCCCAGCATTTT
CASSPVSSYSNQPQHF
>TRBV10-3|TRBJ2-5|TRBD1|NA|13
TGTGCCATAGCGGGACAGGGAGGGGAGACCCAGTACTTC
CAIAGQGGETQYF
>TRBV5-8|TRBJ1-5|NA|NA|15
TGTGCCAGCAGCTTGGGCGTTCGAGGGGGTCAGCCCCAGCATTTT
CASSLGVRGGQPQHF
>TRBV14|TRBJ2-5|TRBD1|NA|16
TGTGCCAGCAGCCAAGATCTGGGACAGCTACAAGAGACCCAGTACTTC
CASSQDLGQLQETQYF
>TRBV7-2|TRBJ2-1|NA|NA|12
TGTGCCAGCAGCCCCCGGTTCGGCGGGCCGTTCTTC
CASSPRFGGPFF
>TRBV6-5|TRBJ1-2|NA|NA|15
TGTGCCAGCAGTTACTCGTCAGGAAGCAACTATGGCTACACCTTC
CASSYSSGSNYGYTF
>TRBV4-2|TRBJ2-7|NA|NA|16
TGTGCCAGCAGCCAAGAACCCGGGACGGCAGTCTACGAGCAGTACTTC
CASSQEPGTAVYEQYF
>TRBV5-1|TRBJ1-3|TRBD1|NA|14
TGCGCCAGCAGCAATCGGACAGGGGGAAACACCATATATTTT
CASSNRTGGNTIYF
>TRBV10-3|TRBJ2-7|NA|NA|15
TGTGCCATCAGTGAGATACAGGGAAACCCCTACGAGCAGTACTTC
CAISEIQGNPYEQYF
>TRBV28|TRBJ2-7|TRBD1|once|14
TGTGCCAGCAGTCCCGGACAGGGTCTTCACGAGCAGTACTTC
CASSPGQGLHEQYF
>TRBV28|TRBJ1-2|NA|NA|18
TGTGCCAGCAGTTTATGGGCAGGGTACCGAAACCTTCTTGGTGGCTACACCTTC
CASSLWAGYRNLLGGYTF
>TRBV5-5|TRBJ1-5|NA|NA|17
TGTGCCAGCAGCTTGTGGCCACGGGGGGCGAGGAATCAGCCCCAGCATTTT
CASSLWPRGARNQPQHF
>TRBV7-6|TRBJ2-7|TRBD2|NA|20
TGTGCCAGCAGCTTAGAGGCCTCTACCGGGAGGGCCATATTCGTTAACGAGCAGTACTTC
CASSLEASTGRAIFVNEQYF
>TRBV29-1|TRBJ2-1|NA|NA|13
TGCAGCGTTGGTCTGAGACTACTAAATGAGCAGTTCTTC
CSVGLRLLNEQFF
>TRBV2|TRBJ1-5|TRBD1|NA|17
TGTGCCAGCAGGGGAGGACAGGGGGTTTATAGCAATCAGCCCCAGCATTTT
CASRGGQGVYSNQPQHF
>TRBV11-3|TRBJ2-2|NA|NA|12
TGTGCCAGCAGCCCTGAGGCCGGGGAGCTGTTTTTT
CASSPEAGELFF
>TRBV5-4|TRBJ2-5|NA|NA|15
TGTGCCAGCAGCTTTGGGGGAGTGAACTTTGAGACCCAGTACTTC
CASSFGGVNFETQYF
>TRBV7-7|TRBJ2-2|NA|NA|16
TGTGCCAGCAGCCGCGTAGAAGGGCCGAACACCGGGGAGCTGTTTTTT
CASSRVEGPNTGELFF
>TRBV28|TRBJ1-2|NA|NA|15
TGTGCCAGCAGTTTTTTCTCGGGAGGAACCTATGGCTACACCTTC
CASSFFSGGTYGYTF
>TRBV7-3|TRBJ2-5|TRBD1|NA|13
TGTGCCAGCTCCTACAGGGGGCGAGAGACCCAGTACTTC
CASSYRGRETQYF
>TRBV6-6|TRBJ2-7|TRBD1|NA|15
TGTGCCAGCAGTTATGGGACAGCGAGCTCCTACGAGCAGTACTTC
CASSYGTASSYEQYF
>TRBV5-4|TRBJ2-1|NA|NA|17
TGTGCCAGCGCCGGAGGCACAGGGATTCGGGTCGGCAATGAGCAGTTCTTC
CASAGGTGIRVGNEQFF
>TRBV7-8|TRBJ1-1|NA|NA|15
TGTGCCAGCAGCGGCAGGGGTATGGGCGTCACTGAAGCTTTCTTT
CASSGRGMGVTEAFF
>TRBV7-9|TRBJ2-3|NA|NA|16
TGTGCCAGCAGCTTATCGGGGGTTTGGGGCACAGATACGCAGTATTTT
CASSLSGVWGTDTQYF
>TRBV29-1|TRBJ2-5|NA|NA|12
TGCAGCGTTGGCCCTGGACTGAAGGAGCAGTACTTC
CSVGPGLKEQYF
>TRBV18|TRBJ2-1|NA|NA|17
TGTGCCAGCTCACCACCTCAATCCCGGCAGGGATACAATGAGCAGTTCTTC
CASSPPQSRQGYNEQFF
>TRBV28|TRBJ2-1|NA|NA|13
TGTGCCAGCCGTAGCAGTTTCTACAATGAGCAGTTCTTC
CASRSSFYNEQFF
>TRBV30|TRBJ1-1|NA|NA|13
TGTGCCTGGACCAAACGGGGGGGTAGGGCAGCTTTCTTT
CAWTKRGGRAAFF
>TRBV19|TRBJ1-2|NA|NA|13
TGTGCCAGTGAAAGACAGCGAAACTATGGCTACACCTTC
CASERQRNYGYTF
>TRBV9|TRBJ2-1|NA|NA|16
TGTGCCAGCAGCCCGAGACAACCCAGCTCCTACAATGAGCAGTTCTTC
CASSPRQPSSYNEQFF
>TRBV7-4|TRBJ1-5|NA|NA|15
TGTGCCAGCAGCTTAGACAGGACGGGCAATCAGCCCCAGCATTTT
CASSLDRTGNQPQHF
>TRBV5-4|TRBJ1-3|NA|NA|16
TGTGCCAGCAGCTTGTCGGGCACGGGAGCTGGAAACACCATATATTTT
CASSLSGTGAGNTIYF
>TRBV7-2|TRBJ1-2|TRBD1|NA|17
TGTGCCAGCAGCTTATGGGCGACAGGGCAATCTAACTATGGCTACACCTTC
CASSLWATGQSNYGYTF
>TRBV28|TRBJ2-3|TRBD2|NA|15
TGTGCCAGCAGTACTAGCGGGAGGGGCACAGATACGCAGTATTTT
CASSTSGRGTDTQYF
>TRBV15|TRBJ2-7|NA|NA|15
TGTGCCACCAGCAGCTTCCGGATTACAACGGATGAGCAGTACTTC
CATSSFRITTDEQYF
>TRBV19|TRBJ2-7|TRBD2|NA|15
TGTGCCAGTAGTATTGTTCCTAGCGGGATTCTCGAGCAGTACTTC
CASSIVPSGILEQYF
>TRBV6-5|TRBJ2-4|NA|NA|15
TGTGCCAGCAGTTACTTATCACTAGCCAAAAACATTCAGTACTTC
CASSYLSLAKNIQYF
>TRBV7-6|TRBJ2-3|NA|NA|14
TGTGCCAGCAGCTTCCGTAGGCACACAGATACGCAGTATTTT
CASSFRRHTDTQYF
>TRBV10-1|TRBJ2-7|NA|NA|15
TGCGCCAGCAGTGACACAGGATCGGGCTCCTACGAGCAGTACTTC
CASSDTGSGSYEQYF
>TRBV6-5|TRBJ1-3|NA|once|15
TGTGCCAGCAGTAGCTCGGGGGGGGCTGGAAACACCATATATTTT
CASSSSGGAGNTIYF
>TRBV5-1|TRBJ2-5|NA|NA|14
TGCGCCAGCAGCCCAGGACCGCCCCAGGAGACCCAGTACTTC
CASSPGPPQETQYF
>TRBV30|TRBJ1-5|NA|NA|14
TGTGCCTGGAGTGCCCCGGGGGAGGGTCAGCCCCAGCATTTT
CAWSAPGEGQPQHF
>TRBV28|TRBJ1-2|NA|NA|12
TGTGCCGGCGCAGGGGAGGGCTATGGCTACACCTTC
CAGAGEGYGYTF
>TRBV30|TRBJ1-6|NA|NA|15
TGTGCCTGGACCATTCCCGGGACGGTGAATTCACCCCTCCACTTT
CAWTIPGTVNSPLHF
>TRBV5-1|TRBJ2-6|NA|NA|16
TGCGCCAGCAGCTCCGGCGGGTTCGCTGGGGCCAACGTCCTGACTTTC
CASSSGGFAGANVLTF
>TRBV6-6|TRBJ1-3|NA|NA|14
TGTGCCAGCAGTGCGGACAGCGTTGGAAACACCATATATTTT
CASSADSVGNTIYF
>TRBV5-1|TRBJ2-3|TRBD2|NA|19
TGCGCCAGCAGCTTCCATGGGCGGGAGGCGAACCCCAGCACAGATACGCAGTATTTT
CASSFHGREANPSTDTQYF
>TRBV2|TRBJ1-2|NA|few|11
TGTGCCAGCAGTGCCCCGGGTGGCTACACCTTC
CASSAPGGYTF